A single sample is the source of the 29 T cell receptor beta chains below, sequenced in a study of monozygotic twins with inflammatory bowel disease. TCRdb re-analyzed the 5' RACE reads; it lists each CDR3 protein once, without DNA. The sample table includes roughly 150,000 distinct CDR3 sequences. Specimen: blood. These receptor sequences come from a human donor with ulcerative colitis or Crohn's disease, or a healthy co-twin of an affected twin (not recorded which).

The CDR3 is CSAKKGASYNEQFF. The V and J genes are TRBV20-1 and TRBJ2-1; TCRdb's assignment of TRBD1 cannot be checked, as there is no DNA. Looked up from germline, CDR1 is DFQATT and CDR2 is SNEGSKA (reference sequence). This CDR3 is 14 amino acids long.

The chain carries TRBV5-1 and TRBJ1-3. Germline V gene sequence: CDR1 SGHRS, CDR2 YFSETQ. The CDR3 spans 14 residues. CDR3 sequence: CASSLDQGGNTIYF.

The chain recombines TRBV5-1 with TRBJ1-6; TCRdb picks TRBD1, but there is no DNA to check that call. Germline V gives CDR1 SGHRS, CDR2 YFSETQ. The CDR3 consists of 15 residues. The CDR3 region is CASSLEGQNNSPLHF.

This chain joins TRBV30 and TRBJ1-1; lacking DNA, the TRBD1 call made by TCRdb goes unchecked. This CDR3 has 13 amino acids. Germline values: CDR1 GTSNPN, CDR2 SVGIG (reference sequence). CDR3 in amino acids: CAWNQGARTEAFF.

The chain combines TRBV29-1 with TRBJ2-7; the TCRdb call, TRBD1, lacks DNA for checking. The CDR3 extends over 14 amino acids. Per germline, CDR1 SQVTM and CDR2 ANQGSEA. The CDR3 loop is CSVEYRGPTYEQYF.

This chain joins TRBV28 and TRBJ2-7; without DNA, the TCRdb call of TRBD2 cannot be checked. The CDR3 extends over 16 amino acids. CDR1 is MDHEN, CDR2 SYDVKM, per germline. This chain's CDR3 is CASSSPPVAGVDEQYF.

The V call is TRBV6-5, the J call TRBJ2-7; TCRdb designates TRBD1, a call that cannot be tested without DNA. The CDR3 has 15 residues. Per the germline V gene, CDR1 is MNHEY and CDR2 is SVGAGI. CDR3 sequence: CASSYPRQGVYEQYF.

The rearrangement links TRBV30 to TRBJ2-7. The CDR3 loop spans 14 amino acids. Germline assignment: CDR1 GTSNPN and CDR2 SVGIG (reference sequence). CDR3 sequence: CAWSTAGASYEQYF.

The rearrangement uses TRBV19 and TRBJ1-1; the TRBD1 assignment by TCRdb is unverifiable without DNA. The CDR3 consists of 14 residues. CDR1 LNHDA and CDR2 SQIVND come from the germline V gene (reference sequence). The CDR3 sequence is CASSIKTGGTEAFF.

V usage is TRBV12-3 or TRBV12-4 and J usage is TRBJ2-2. This CDR3 spans 15 amino acids. The CDR3: CASSLMPLNTGELFF.

The J gene is TRBJ2-7, the V gene TRBV29-1. The CDR3 contains 13 residues. Germline V lookup: CDR1 SQVTM, CDR2 ANQGSEA. The CDR3 sequence is CSVRTVSSYEQYF.

The chain has TRBV24-1 and TRBJ2-2; TCRdb calls TRBD1, which cannot be checked without DNA. This CDR3 contains 17 residues. Germline CDR1 KGHDR, CDR2 SFDVKD. The CDR3 loop reads CATSAQGTGRDTGELFF.

The chain has TRBV27 and TRBJ2-7; the TCRdb D gene call, TRBD2, has no DNA to confirm it. CDR3 length: 17 amino acids. In germline, CDR1 is MNHEY, CDR2 SMNVEV (reference sequence). The CDR3 here is CASSLRVRTSGSYEQYF.

The V and J genes are TRBV12-3 or TRBV12-4 and TRBJ2-7; the D call of TRBD1 rests on TCRdb alone, since no DNA is present to check it. The length of the CDR3 is 15 residues. The CDR3 here is CASSSGTGGLYEQYF.

This chain connects TRBV4-2 to TRBJ1-2. The CDR3 covers 12 residues. Germline loops: CDR1 LGHNA, CDR2 YNFKEQ. This CDR3 is CASSQARHGYTF.

The CDR3 here is CASSRSGLAVDTQYF. This chain connects TRBV4-3 to TRBJ2-3. Germline CDR1 LGHNA, CDR2 YSLEER. This CDR3 has 15 residues.

The rearrangement joins TRBV5-6 to TRBJ2-7; TCRdb lists TRBD2, though no DNA is available to test this call. The CDR3 contains 17 residues. Per the germline V gene, CDR1 is SGHDT and CDR2 is YYEEEE. The CDR3 is CASNHKQGLAVSYEQYF.

The rearrangement uses TRBV5-1 and TRBJ2-1; TCRdb names TRBD1, which stays unverified in the absence of DNA. Germline V gives CDR1 SGHRS, CDR2 YFSETQ. CDR3 length: 16 amino acids. CDR3 region: CASSLVGGQGFNEQFF. The variable domain in full, with the rest retrieved from reference TRBV5-1 and TRBJ2-1, is KAGVTQTPRYLIKTRGQQVTLSCSPISGHRSVSWYQQTPGQGLQFLFEYFSETQRNKGNFPGRFSGRQFSNSRSEMNVSTLELGDSALYLCASSLVGGQGFNEQFFGPGTRLTVL.

The rearrangement links TRBV15 to TRBJ2-5. Germline CDR1 and CDR2: LNHNV and YYDKDF (reference sequence). CDR3 size: 15 residues. The CDR3 reads CATSRDDFVTGTQYF.

The rearrangement links TRBV5-1 to TRBJ2-6; TCRdb returns TRBD1, unconfirmable since there is no DNA. Per germline, CDR1 SGHRS and CDR2 YFSETQ. This CDR3 is 18 amino acids long. CDR3 sequence reads: CASSLGGQGRSGANVLTF.

The V gene is TRBV28, the J gene TRBJ2-7; TCRdb gives TRBD2 as the D gene, but with no DNA this cannot be confirmed. CDR1 MDHEN and CDR2 SYDVKM come from the germline V gene. This CDR3 contains 14 residues. The CDR3 loop is CASIGGRTPYEQYF.

This chain joins TRBV11-2 and TRBJ2-1. Germline V gene sequence: CDR1 SGHAT, CDR2 FQNNGV. The CDR3 has 14 amino acids. CDR3 residues: CASSLVYQPNEQFF. Supplemented by reference TRBV11-2 and TRBJ2-1, the full variable domain reads EAGVAQSPRYKIIEKRQSVAFWCNPISGHATLYWYQQILGQGPKLLIQFQNNGVVDDSQLPKDRFSAERLKGVDSTLKIQPAKLEDSAVYLCASSLVYQPNEQFFGPGTRLTVL.

The chain combines TRBV7-8 with TRBJ2-1. Germline lookup yields CDR1 SGHVS and CDR2 FQNEAQ. The CDR3 is made up of 13 amino acids. This CDR3 is CAWSESSYNEQFF. The full variable domain, in which reference TRBV7-8 and TRBJ2-1 provide the parts outside the CDR3, is GAGVSQSPRYKVAKRGQDVALRCDPISGHVSLFWYQQALGQGPEFLTYFQNEAQLDKSGLPSDRFFAERPEGSVSTLKIQRTQQEDSAVYLCAWSESSYNEQFFGPGTRLTVL.

J is TRBJ1-1 and V is TRBV25-1; the D gene TCRdb calls, TRBD1, cannot be checked with no DNA. Germline-derived CDR1 and CDR2 are MGHDK and SYGVNS. CDR3 size: 16 residues. CDR3 sequence: CASSEYPIGGITEAFF.

This sequence joins TRBV7-9 and TRBJ2-1; TCRdb names TRBD2, which stays unverified in the absence of DNA. The CDR3 runs to 16 residues. Germline-derived CDR1 and CDR2 are SEHNR and FQNEAQ (reference sequence). The CDR3 spells CASSVHQLAGANEQFF.

The rearrangement uses TRBV13 and TRBJ2-1; checking the TCRdb D call of TRBD2 is not possible without DNA. Germline loops: CDR1 PRHDT, CDR2 FYEKMQ (reference sequence). The CDR3 loop spans 18 amino acids. The CDR3 loop is CASSLKLARLVQYNEQFF.

The V and J genes are TRBV4-2 and TRBJ2-3; TCRdb's D call, TRBD2, is unchecked because there is no DNA. This CDR3 region has 16 residues. Germline loops: CDR1 LGHNA, CDR2 YNFKEQ. The CDR3 region is CASSQELAGGPDTQYF.

The chain joins TRBV15 to TRBJ2-1; as DNA is missing, the TRBD1 call by TCRdb cannot be tested. CDR1 LNHNV and CDR2 YYDKDF come from the germline V gene (reference sequence). The CDR3 runs 15 residues. This CDR3 reads CATRGPGGSYNEQFF.

The chain links TRBV5-1 to TRBJ2-4; the TCRdb D gene call, TRBD2, has no DNA to confirm it. CDR3 length equals 15 residues. Germline V lookup: CDR1 SGHRS, CDR2 YFSETQ. CDR3 protein: CASSLLLAGRDIQYF.